Shown below are 16 T cell receptor beta chains from a single sample sequenced in a study of cytomegalovirus exposure and HLA in healthy donors. The assay was immunoSEQ multiplex PCR, and TCRdb's table has in-frame clones only and misses some. The sample has around 60,000 clones; 90% to 96% are singletons. Input material: PBMCs. The receptors here all came from a young woman in good health and CMV-seronegative.

This rearrangement joins TRBV10-3 to TRBJ2-3; 7 nucleotides align to TRBD1. CDR1 is ENHRY and CDR2 is SYGVKD in the germline V gene. CDR3 length equals 13 residues. The V segment lost 4 bases and the J segment 6 bases; nucleotides outside the gene matches: 4. The CDR3 region has the DNA TGTGCCATCAGTGGAATACAGGGGGATACGCAGTATTTT. It specifies CAISGIQGDTQYF.

DNA of the CDR3: TGTGCCAGCAAGCTAACAGCACAGGGCTACGAGCAGTACTTC. Amino acid sequence: CASKLTAQGYEQYF. This rearrangement joins TRBV6-1 to TRBJ2-7; possible D gene TRBD1, 6 bases. V dropped 7 bases and J dropped 3 bases, with 16 bases sitting between them. The CDR3 totals 14 residues. Germline CDR1 and CDR2: MNHNS and SASEGT.

The chain uses TRBV5-1 and TRBJ2-7, with D possibly matching TRBD2 (5 bases). This CDR3 has 12 residues. Germline-derived CDR1 and CDR2 are SGHRS and YFSETQ. The V and J ends lost 3 bases and 5 bases respectively, with 9 bases between them. CDR3 DNA: TGCGCCAGCAGCTCCGGGGTGGACGAGCAGTACTTC. This codes for CASSSGVDEQYF.

This clone has only one observation. The chain employs TRBV9 and TRBJ1-3; TRBD1 is a possible D gene (6 bases). Germline V gene data show CDR1 as SGDLS and CDR2 as YYNGEE. The CDR3 runs 14 residues. V was clipped by 4 bases and J by 3 bases, with 11 bases between them. The CDR3 sequence is CASSPGGLGNTIYF. The DNA of the CDR3 is TGTGCCAGCAGCCCCGGGGGGCTTGGAAACACCATATATTTT.

The chain is built from TRBV30 and TRBJ2-1; 10 nucleotides match TRBD2. The germline gives CDR1 GTSNPN, CDR2 SVGIG (reference sequence). V lost 1 base to trimming and J lost 3 bases; unmatched junction nucleotides: 15. The CDR3 runs 19 residues. Here the CDR3 reads CAWSDTGGGTSDIYNEQFF. The DNA for the CDR3 is TGTGCCTGGAGTGACACCGGGGGGGGGACTAGCGACATCTACAATGAGCAGTTCTTC. Full variable domain (missing parts from reference TRBV30 and TRBJ2-1): SQTIHQWPATLVQPVGSPLSLECTVEGTSNPNLYWYRQAAGRGLQLLFYSVGIGQISSEVPQNLSASRPQDRQFILSSKKLLLSDSGFYLCAWSDTGGGTSDIYNEQFFGPGTRLTVL.

The chain is built from TRBV5-6 and TRBJ2-1; 10 bases agree with TRBD2. The length of the CDR3 is 17 residues. Germline CDR1 reads SGHDT; CDR2 reads YYEEEE. V was clipped by 0 bases and J by 4 bases; unmatched bases: 7. Here the CDR3 reads CASSLGALAGRYNEQFF. DNA for the CDR3: TGTGCCAGCAGCTTGGGGGCACTAGCGGGAAGATACAATGAGCAGTTCTTC.

The chain employs TRBV14 and TRBJ2-5, with D perhaps TRBD2 (6 bases). Trimming left V 3 bases short and J 0 bases short, with 8 bases between. CDR3 length: 14 residues. CDR1 is SGHDN and CDR2 is FVKESK in the germline V gene. The CDR3 is CASSQWRDQETQYF. CDR3 bases: TGTGCCAGCAGCCAGTGGAGGGACCAAGAGACCCAGTACTTC.

The chain employs TRBV10-3 and TRBJ2-3; 7 nucleotides agree with TRBD2. CDR1 ENHRY and CDR2 SYGVKD come from the germline V gene. The CDR3 runs 15 residues. V shed 6 bases, J shed 1 base, and the junction held 7 bases outside the gene matches. CDR3 loop: CAIRPGGGRTDTQYF. CDR3 bases: TGTGCCATCAGGCCGGGCGGGGGTCGCACAGATACGCAGTATTTT.

V and J are TRBV7-2 and TRBJ1-5; D is ambiguous. The ends were cut back, 1 base at V and 0 bases at J, with 7 bases in the middle. The V gene's germline CDR1 is SGHTA and CDR2 FQGNSA. This CDR3 spans 15 amino acids. CDR3 residues: CASSLGGLSNQPQHF. The DNA for the CDR3 is TGTGCCAGCAGCTTAGGTGGGCTTAGCAATCAGCCCCAGCATTTT.

V and J are TRBV6-1 and TRBJ1-2; 7 nucleotides agree with TRBD1. The junction had 13 bases not matched to a gene; V was cut back by 11 bases and J by 4 bases. Per the germline V gene, CDR1 is MNHNS and CDR2 is SASEGT. The CDR3 totals 14 residues. CDR3 sequence (DNA): TGTGCCTCCTGGGGGCAGGGGGAAGGCTATGGCTACACCTTC. This encodes CASWGQGEGYGYTF.

J is TRBJ1-5 and V is TRBV2; 8 bases agree with TRBD1. The CDR3 runs 15 residues. The germline gives CDR1 SNHLY, CDR2 FYNNEI. Trimming at V came to 7 bases and at J to 3 bases, leaving 8 bases not matched to a gene. CDR3 sequence (DNA): TGTGCCAGCACCACGGACAGGGCACCCAATCAGCCCCAGCATTTT. Protein sequence: CASTTDRAPNQPQHF.

The genes are TRBV7-9 and TRBJ1-1; 7 bases fit TRBD1. The germline gives CDR1 SEHNR, CDR2 FQNEAQ (reference sequence). This CDR3 has 17 residues. With V trimmed by 1 base and J by 0 bases, 8 bases remained unmatched. CDR3 sequence (DNA): TGTGCCAGCAGCTTAGGCAGGGGGATGGGGATGAACACTGAAGCTTTCTTT. Translation: CASSLGRGMGMNTEAFF.

The genes are TRBV6-1 and TRBJ2-1; D perhaps matches TRBD2 (5 bases). Germline V gene lookup returns CDR1 MNHNS and CDR2 SASEGT. The germline V and J ends were trimmed by 6 bases and 0 bases, with 12 bases remaining between them. This CDR3 is 15 amino acids long. The CDR3 region is CASRAEAGSYNEQFF. The CDR3 DNA is TGTGCCAGCAGGGCGGAGGCGGGCTCCTACAATGAGCAGTTCTTC.

The chain has TRBV6-1 and TRBJ1-1, with D perhaps matching TRBD1 (5 bases). The CDR3 is made up of 13 amino acids. V gave up 1 base and J gave up 11 bases, with 14 bases separating them. The germline V gene encodes CDR1 MNHNS and CDR2 SASEGT. The CDR3 region has the DNA TGTGCCAGCAGTGAAGGTCCGGGGGTTAGGGCTTTCTTT. Amino acid sequence: CASSEGPGVRAFF.

The rearrangement uses TRBV11-3 and TRBJ2-5; 7 bases agree with TRBD2. Per the germline V gene, CDR1 is SGHNT and CDR2 is YENEEA. V lost 5 bases to trimming and J lost 5 bases; unmatched junction nucleotides: 5. The CDR3 has 13 amino acids. The CDR3 coding sequence is TGTGCCAGCAGCCGGGGGGTCGGGGAGACCCAGTACTTC. Translating gives CASSRGVGETQYF.

As concerns this clone: One end of the junction is discordant with germline, which a read error may explain. The CDR3, as DNA: TGTGGCAGCAGCTTAGACGGGACAGGTCAGCCCCAGCATTTT. This encodes CGSSLDGTGQPQHF. V gene TRBV7-6 combines with J gene TRBJ1-5, with 8 bases identical to TRBD1. The CDR3 contains 14 residues. CDR1 is SGHVS, CDR2 FNYEAQ, per germline.